What follows are 26 T cell receptor beta chains derived from one specimen sequenced in a study of blood T cell repertoires in COVID-19. Clones were sequenced by immunoSEQ multiplex PCR, and TCRdb holds only the in-frame ones, with some missing. The data contain 65,000 to 100,000 clones, around 89% of them singletons. The material sequenced was peripheral blood. These receptors were obtained from a man aged 50 to 59 with acute or convalescent COVID-19.

This sequence joins TRBV2 and TRBJ1-5; D ambiguous. The length of the CDR3 is 13 residues. The V end was cut by 3 bases, the J end by 5 bases, with 8 bases between. Germline V gene lookup returns CDR1 SNHLY and CDR2 FYNNEI. The CDR3 DNA sequence: TGTGCCAGCAGTGATGGAGAGTATCAGCCCCAGCATTTT. Translation gives CASSDGEYQPQHF. Looking up the rest from reference TRBV2 and TRBJ1-5 gives the full variable domain: EPEVTQTPSHQVTQMGQEVILRCVPISNHLYFYWYRQILGQKVEFLVSFYNNEISEKSEIFDDQFSVERPDGSNFTLKIRSTKLEDSAMYFCASSDGEYQPQHFGDGTRLSIL.

This CDR3 reads CASSSRLPLNHNEQFF. CDR3 nucleotides: TGCGCCAGCAGCTCCAGACTTCCTCTTAACCACAATGAGCAGTTCTTC. The rearrangement joins TRBV5-1 to TRBJ2-1, with unresolved D. Trimming pared 3 bases from V and 5 bases from J, leaving 18 bases between. Germline V lookup: CDR1 SGHRS, CDR2 YFSETQ. This CDR3 has 16 residues.

V and J are TRBV18 and TRBJ2-1; 8 bases line up with TRBD2. V shed 0 bases, J shed 7 bases, and the junction held 5 bases outside the gene matches. The germline CDR1 and CDR2 sequences are KGHSH and LQKENI. The CDR3 length is 15 residues. The CDR3: CASSPPFGGVNEQFF. CDR3 coding DNA: TGTGCCAGCTCACCACCGTTCGGGGGGGTAAATGAGCAGTTCTTC.

This clone occurred once. DNA for the CDR3: TGTGCCAGCAGCAGGACAGGGCTCTATGGCTACACCTTC. It yields the protein CASSRTGLYGYTF. J is TRBJ1-2 and V is TRBV7-2; 8 bases agree with TRBD1. V shed 5 bases, J shed 4 bases, and the junction held 3 bases outside the gene matches. Germline loops: CDR1 SGHTA, CDR2 FQGNSA. CDR3 length: 13 amino acids.

This clone showed up just once. The V and J genes are TRBV6-5 and TRBJ1-2; D call uncertain. The CDR3 has 12 residues. CDR1 is MNHEY and CDR2 is SVGAGI in the germline V gene. The V and J ends lost 6 bases and 1 base respectively, with 6 bases between them. CDR3 DNA: TGTGCCAGCAGGGAGCATAACTATGGCTACACCTTC. Translation: CASREHNYGYTF.

The chain has TRBV5-4 and TRBJ1-3; a possible D gene is TRBD1 (5 bases). Germline-derived CDR1 and CDR2 are SGHNT and YYREEE (reference sequence). The CDR3 runs to 14 residues. V lost 3 bases, J lost 2 bases, and 9 bases lay in between. CDR3 sequence (DNA): TGTGCCAGCAGCTCCTGGGGCCCTGGAAACACCATATATTTT. It translates to CASSSWGPGNTIYF.

This clone was picked up one time. The chain carries TRBV4-1 and TRBJ2-2, with D tentatively TRBD1 (5 bases). Trimming shortened V by 0 bases and J by 1 base, and 9 bases separated the two germline ends. Per germline, CDR1 MGHRA and CDR2 YSYEKL. The CDR3 sequence is 16 residues long. This CDR3 is CASSQDKQGNTGELFF. The CDR3 nucleotides are TGCGCCAGCAGCCAAGATAAGCAGGGGAACACCGGGGAGCTGTTTTTT.

As to this clone: One end of the junction fails to match germline, which may point to a read error. The chain joins TRBV15 to TRBJ1-4; 9 bases agree with TRBD1. The CDR3 is 14 amino acids. The germline V gene encodes CDR1 LNHNV and CDR2 YYDKDF (reference sequence). DNA of the CDR3: TGTGCCACCAGCGGAGACAGGGGGAACGAAAAACTGTTTTTT. Amino acids: CATSGDRGNEKLFF.

The genes are TRBV5-1 and TRBJ2-3; 11 bases agree with TRBD2. Germline V gene lookup returns CDR1 SGHRS and CDR2 YFSETQ. With V trimmed by 0 bases and J by 0 bases, 3 bases remained unmatched. The CDR3 runs to 17 residues. The CDR3 spells CASSLVTSGVSTDTQYF. In DNA, the CDR3 is TGCGCCAGCAGCTTGGTGACTAGCGGGGTTAGCACAGATACGCAGTATTTT.

The CDR3 is CASSQGNQPQHF. In DNA, the CDR3 is TGTGCCAGCAGCCAGGGCAATCAGCCCCAGCATTTT. The chain combines TRBV28 with TRBJ1-5; D call uncertain. The V and J ends lost 6 bases and 2 bases respectively, with 5 bases between them. There are 12 residues in the CDR3. Germline CDR1 MDHEN, CDR2 SYDVKM.

V usage is TRBV5-1 and J usage is TRBJ1-5, with D possibly TRBD1 on 5 matching bases. Germline V lookup: CDR1 SGHRS, CDR2 YFSETQ. This CDR3 contains 14 residues. Between the trimmed V and J ends, which lost 7 bases and 2 bases, there was a span of 13 bases. The DNA of the CDR3 is TGCGCCAGCCGGCCAGGGCTCCGCAATCAGCCCCAGCATTTT. Encoded protein: CASRPGLRNQPQHF.

This sequence joins TRBV29-1 and TRBJ1-1; D call uncertain. This CDR3 contains 12 residues. V shed 3 bases and J shed 0 bases, with 5 bases lying between them. Germline CDR1 reads SQVTM; CDR2 reads ANQGSEA. The CDR3 loop reads CSVDELNTEAFF. The CDR3 DNA sequence: TGCAGCGTTGATGAGCTGAACACTGAAGCTTTCTTT.

CDR3 nucleotides: TGCGCCAGCAGCTTGGGTGGGGACAGCTATGGCTACACCTTC. This codes for CASSLGGDSYGYTF. V gene TRBV5-1 combines with J gene TRBJ1-2; 7 bases map to TRBD1. CDR1 is SGHRS, CDR2 YFSETQ, per germline. V lost 0 bases to trimming and J lost 4 bases; unmatched junction nucleotides: 3. The CDR3 spans 14 residues.

The CDR3 nucleotides are TGTGCCAGCAGCTTAGGGGGACAGCAAGAGACCCAGTACTTC. It yields the protein CASSLGGQQETQYF. The rearrangement joins TRBV11-3 to TRBJ2-5; 7 nucleotides line up with TRBD1. The V gene's germline CDR1 is SGHNT and CDR2 YENEEA. The length of the CDR3 is 14 residues. V trimming: 1 base; J trimming: 2 bases; junction bases outside the gene matches: 1.

The chain has TRBV6-5 and TRBJ1-6; D is possibly TRBD1 (5 bases). The V end lost 6 bases, the J end lost 13 bases, and 13 bases lay between the germline ends. Looked up from germline, CDR1 is MNHEY and CDR2 is SVGAGI. The CDR3 consists of 12 residues. CDR3 nucleotide sequence: TGTGCCAGCAGCCCCAGGGTGGCGCCCCTCCACTTT. Residues: CASSPRVAPLHF.

The genes are TRBV28 and TRBJ2-7; 10 nucleotides align to TRBD1. The CDR3 loop spans 15 amino acids. With V trimmed by 5 bases and J by 6 bases, 10 bases remained unmatched. Germline V gene data show CDR1 as MDHEN and CDR2 as SYDVKM. CDR3 protein: CASSPGGQGLTEQYF. CDR3 nucleotide sequence: TGTGCCAGCAGTCCAGGGGGACAGGGGCTGACCGAGCAGTACTTC.

This clone was detected only a few times. The V gene is TRBV5-6, the J gene TRBJ2-2; a possible D gene is TRBD2 (6 bases). Germline values: CDR1 SGHDT, CDR2 YYEEEE. The V gene lost 6 bases and the J gene lost 4 bases, with 16 bases spanning the gap. The CDR3 consists of 15 residues. In nucleotides, the CDR3 is TGTGCCAGCACCTCCCTGGCGGGGACCACCGGGGAGCTGTTTTTT. Protein: CASTSLAGTTGELFF.

Here the CDR3 reads CASSPGPGGRTGYTF. The CDR3 DNA follows: TGTGCCAGCAGTCCCGGTCCAGGGGGCAGGACTGGCTACACCTTC. The V and J genes are TRBV28 and TRBJ1-2; 8 nucleotides align to TRBD1. The germline V gene has CDR1 MDHEN and CDR2 SYDVKM. CDR3 length: 15 amino acids. The junction had 12 bases not matched to a gene; V was cut back by 5 bases and J by 7 bases.

The DNA for the CDR3 is TGTGCCAGCAGGGGGCCGTACGGGGAGCTGTTTTTT. This codes for CASRGPYGELFF. The chain uses TRBV27 and TRBJ2-2; possible D gene TRBD1, 5 bases. Germline CDR1 reads MNHEY; CDR2 reads SMNVEV (reference sequence). This CDR3 has 12 residues. V lost 6 bases to trimming and J lost 7 bases, with 9 bases between them.

The rearrangement uses TRBV15 and TRBJ2-7; TRBD2 is a possible D gene (6 bases). Between the trimmed V and J ends, which lost 0 bases and 6 bases, there was a span of 9 bases. The CDR3 totals 13 residues. Germline assignment: CDR1 LNHNV and CDR2 YYDKDF (reference sequence). CDR3 sequence: CATSRDETSEQYF. In nucleotides, the CDR3 is TGTGCCACCAGCAGAGATGAGACTAGCGAGCAGTACTTC.

This sequence joins TRBV3-1 (or the pseudogene TRBV3-2) and TRBJ2-3, with D tentatively TRBD2 (6 bases). This CDR3 is built from 14 residues. V was shortened by 7 bases and J by 5 bases, with 16 bases between the two germline ends. Looked up from germline, CDR1 is LGHDT and CDR2 is YNNKEL (reference sequence). This CDR3 reads CASTLATRIDTQYF. The CDR3 DNA reads TGTGCCAGCACCCTTGCGACTAGAATAGATACGCAGTATTTT.

Worth noting for this clone: The same CDR3 can be traced to other DNA sequences in this sample. The chain has TRBV27 and TRBJ1-2; no clear D gene. This CDR3 spans 12 amino acids. The V end was cut by 0 bases, the J end by 5 bases, with 4 bases between. Germline values: CDR1 MNHEY, CDR2 SMNVEV (reference sequence). CDR3 protein: CASSLSGYGYTF. The DNA for the CDR3 is TGTGCCAGCAGTTTATCCGGGTATGGCTACACCTTC.

The chain uses TRBV9 and TRBJ2-7; D remains unclear. Deletions cut 0 bases from V and 4 bases from J, with 8 bases between. The length of the CDR3 is 13 residues. CDR1 and CDR2 (germline): SGDLS, YYNGEE. DNA of the CDR3: TGTGCCAGCAGCGTAGCTCCGGGTTACGAGCAGTACTTC. It is translated as CASSVAPGYEQYF. The full variable domain, completed using reference TRBV9 and TRBJ2-7, is DSGVTQTPKHLITATGQRVTLRCSPRSGDLSVYWYQQSLDQGLQFLIQYYNGEERAKGNILERFSAQQFPDLHSELNLSSLELGDSALYFCASSVAPGYEQYFGPGTRLTVT.

This clone has only one observation. V gene TRBV6-5 combines with J gene TRBJ2-2; TRBD2 is a possible D gene (5 bases). This CDR3 has 13 amino acids. From germline, CDR1 is MNHEY and CDR2 SVGAGI. Trimming shortened V by 6 bases and J by 6 bases, and 11 bases separated the two germline ends. The CDR3 sequence is CASSRDTAGELFF. In DNA, the CDR3 is TGTGCCAGCAGCCGGGATACGGCCGGGGAGCTGTTTTTT.

The V and J genes are TRBV5-1 and TRBJ1-2; 8 bases fit TRBD1. Germline CDR1 is SGHRS and CDR2 is YFSETQ. J lost 3 bases, V lost 4 bases, and 5 bases had no gene match. There are 14 residues in the CDR3. The CDR3 nucleotides are TGCGCCAGCAGCCCCGGACAGGGAGACTATGGCTACACCTTC. As protein: CASSPGQGDYGYTF. Full variable domain (rest looked up from reference TRBV5-1 and TRBJ1-2): KAGVTQTPRYLIKTRGQQVTLSCSPISGHRSVSWYQQTPGQGLQFLFEYFSETQRNKGNFPGRFSGRQFSNSRSEMNVSTLELGDSALYLCASSPGQGDYGYTFGSGTRLTVV.

The chain is built from TRBV27 and TRBJ1-2; 9 positions match TRBD1. Losses at the gene ends were 5 bases for V and 6 bases for J; bases not matched to a gene: 4. This CDR3 spans 13 amino acids. CDR1 is MNHEY and CDR2 is SMNVEV in the germline V gene (reference sequence). The CDR3 DNA follows: TGTGCCAGCAGTAGGGGACAGGGCGATGGCTACACCTTC. Amino acids: CASSRGQGDGYTF.